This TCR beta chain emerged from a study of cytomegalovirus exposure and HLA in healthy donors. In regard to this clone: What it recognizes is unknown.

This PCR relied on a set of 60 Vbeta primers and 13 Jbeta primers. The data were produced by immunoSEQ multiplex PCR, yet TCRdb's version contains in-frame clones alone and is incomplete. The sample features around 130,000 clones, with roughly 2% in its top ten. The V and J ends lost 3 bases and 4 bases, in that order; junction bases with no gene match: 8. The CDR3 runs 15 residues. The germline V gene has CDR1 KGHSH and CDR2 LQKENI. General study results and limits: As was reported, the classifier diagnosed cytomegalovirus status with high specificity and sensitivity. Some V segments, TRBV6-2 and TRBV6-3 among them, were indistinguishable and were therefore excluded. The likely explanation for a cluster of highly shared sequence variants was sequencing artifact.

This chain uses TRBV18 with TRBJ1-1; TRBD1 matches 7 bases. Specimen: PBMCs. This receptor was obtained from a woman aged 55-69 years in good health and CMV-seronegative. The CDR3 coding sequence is TGTGCCAGCTCACCCGGGGACAGCCTGGGCACTGAAGCTTTCTTT. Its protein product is CASSPGDSLGTEAFF.